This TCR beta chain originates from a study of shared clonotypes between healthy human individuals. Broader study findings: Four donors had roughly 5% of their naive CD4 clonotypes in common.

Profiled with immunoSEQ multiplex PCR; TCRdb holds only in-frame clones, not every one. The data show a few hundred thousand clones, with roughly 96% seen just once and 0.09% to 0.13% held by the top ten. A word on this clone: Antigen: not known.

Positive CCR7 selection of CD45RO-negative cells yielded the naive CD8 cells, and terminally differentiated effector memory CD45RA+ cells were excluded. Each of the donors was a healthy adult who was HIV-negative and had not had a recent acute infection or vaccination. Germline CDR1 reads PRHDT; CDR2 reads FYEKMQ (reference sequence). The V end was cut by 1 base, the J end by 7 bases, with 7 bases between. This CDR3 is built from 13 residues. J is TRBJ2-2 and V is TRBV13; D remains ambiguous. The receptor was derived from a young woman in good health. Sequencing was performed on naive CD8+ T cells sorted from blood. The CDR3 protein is CASSLVGSGELFF. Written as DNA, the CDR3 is TGTGCCAGCAGCTTAGTGGGCAGCGGGGAGCTGTTTTTT.